The 24 T cell receptor beta chains in this list originate from one sample, sequenced in a study of vaccination effects on CD4 cells after COVID-19 (dated by TCRdb to between 2021 and 2024). These receptors have no known antigen. Library construction relied on the immunoSEQ multiplex PCR assay. In TCRdb, the immuneACCESS table is reduced to in-frame sequences with V and J assigned. These tables do not hold every clone; where another copy was compared, an unresolved V gene accounts for under half, and the others remain unexplained. In this sample the table shows tens of thousands of clones, approximately 72% of which occur a single time. About 17% of the sample goes to the ten largest clones. In the ViraFEST assay, PBMC were stimulated with viral peptide pools, and antigen-specific CD4+ T cell clonotypes were then identified by expansion using TCR sequencing. After about 9 days of culture, CD4+ T cells were isolated with the EasySep CD4+ T cell isolation kit. PCR-confirmed SARS-CoV-2 infection had occurred in convalescent patients between March and December 2020, before the Alpha, Beta and Delta variants emerged in the United States.

The source was CD4+ T cells from PBMCs cultured with HCoV-NL63 spike peptides, collected before COVID-19 vaccination. The meaning of the sample's cell subset or site label: HCoV-NL63 spike overlapping peptide pool stimulation. All receptors come from a human donor who had a prior SARS-CoV-2 infection.

This clone showed up just once. The chain uses TRBV24-1 and TRBJ2-5; 13 bases agree with TRBD2. CDR1 is KGHDR, CDR2 SFDVKD, per germline. The CDR3 extends over 16 amino acids. The V gene end was trimmed by 4 bases and the J gene end by 1 base; junction bases not matched to a gene: 2. In nucleotides, the CDR3 is TGTGCCACCAGTGAAACTAGCGGGAGGGCCCAAGAGACCCAGTACTTC. Its protein product is CATSETSGRAQETQYF.

The chain combines TRBV11-3 with TRBJ2-1; TRBD2 agrees at 10 bases. Trimming took 5 bases from V and 0 from J; bases not matched to a gene: 7. The CDR3 sequence is 17 residues long. Looked up from germline, CDR1 is SGHNT and CDR2 is YENEEA. The CDR3 sequence is CASSTRTSGYSYNEQFF. In nucleotides, the CDR3 is TGTGCCAGCAGCACGCGGACTAGCGGCTACTCCTACAATGAGCAGTTCTTC.

V usage is TRBV18 and J usage is TRBJ1-2, with no clear D. Trimming took off 1 base at V and 4 bases at J, with 7 bases between the two ends. The CDR3 spans 13 residues. The germline gives CDR1 KGHSH, CDR2 LQKENI. The CDR3, as DNA: TGTGCCAGCTCACCACAGGATGCCTATGGCTACACCTTC. Its protein is CASSPQDAYGYTF.

The rearrangement joins TRBV19 to TRBJ1-2; D perhaps matches TRBD1 (5 bases). The V gene lost 7 bases and the J gene lost 4 bases, with 19 bases spanning the gap. Germline values: CDR1 LNHDA, CDR2 SQIVND (reference sequence). The CDR3 runs 15 residues. CDR3 sequence (DNA): TGTGCCAGTAATCTTTTAGTAGACAGCGGCTATGGCTACACCTTC. Translation: CASNLLVDSGYGYTF.

V is TRBV6-1 and J is TRBJ2-1; 10 nucleotides align to TRBD2. The V and J ends lost 3 bases and 4 bases, in that order; junction bases with no gene match: 3. The CDR3 sequence is 15 residues long. Germline-derived CDR1 and CDR2 are MNHNS and SASEGT. CDR3 sequence: CASSDLAGVYNEQFF. The CDR3 coding sequence is TGTGCCAGCAGTGACCTAGCGGGAGTTTACAATGAGCAGTTCTTC.

The V call is TRBV24-1, the J call TRBJ2-7; TRBD1 matches at 8 bases. Losses at the gene ends were 7 bases for V and 6 bases for J; bases not matched to a gene: 13. Germline lookup yields CDR1 KGHDR and CDR2 SFDVKD. CDR3 length: 15 amino acids. CDR3 coding DNA: TGTGCCACCAGGAAGGACAGGGAACAGGACGGCGAGCAGTACTTC. Translating gives CATRKDREQDGEQYF.

This chain links TRBV12-5 with TRBJ2-5; 7 bases align to TRBD2. This CDR3 spans 16 amino acids. CDR1 and CDR2 (germline): LGHNT, FRNRAP. The V gene end was trimmed by 4 bases and the J gene end by 5 bases; junction bases not matched to a gene: 13. The CDR3 is CASGSSGVTKGETQYF. In DNA, the CDR3 is TGTGCTAGTGGTTCCAGCGGGGTAACTAAGGGGGAGACCCAGTACTTC.

This chain connects TRBV5-1 to TRBJ2-7, with TRBD1 matching over 7 bases. V gave up 4 bases and J gave up 6 bases; unmatched junction bases: 10. The germline V gene has CDR1 SGHRS and CDR2 YFSETQ. This CDR3 contains 14 residues. CDR3 coding DNA: TGCGCCAGCAGCATAAGACAGGGAATTAGCGAGCAGTACTTC. It translates to CASSIRQGISEQYF.

V usage is TRBV5-5 and J usage is TRBJ2-7; D not resolved. V lost 1 base to trimming and J lost 6 bases, with 8 bases between them. Looked up from germline, CDR1 is SGHKS and CDR2 is YYEKEE (reference sequence). This CDR3 contains 12 residues. DNA for the CDR3: TGTGCCAGCAGCTTGTCGGTTGGCGAGCAGTACTTC. Translating it yields CASSLSVGEQYF.

The table lists this clone with a few counts. In DNA form, the CDR3 reads TGTGCCAGCAGTGTCGGGACTAGCTACAATGAGCAGTTCTTC. Protein: CASSVGTSYNEQFF. The rearrangement joins TRBV2 to TRBJ2-1, with 8 bases that match TRBD2. This CDR3 region has 14 residues. Trimming at V came to 4 bases and at J to 3 bases, leaving 2 bases not matched to a gene. From germline, CDR1 is SNHLY and CDR2 FYNNEI.

J is TRBJ1-1 and V is TRBV7-8; D remains unclear. The ends were cut back, 1 base at V and 2 bases at J, with 5 bases in the middle. The length of the CDR3 is 13 residues. In germline, CDR1 is SGHVS, CDR2 FQNEAQ. CDR3 loop: CASSLEVNTEAFF. The CDR3 DNA follows: TGTGCCAGCAGCTTAGAGGTTAACACTGAAGCTTTCTTT.

J is TRBJ2-2 and V is TRBV18, with unresolved D. This CDR3 comprises 14 residues. V shed 6 bases and J shed 0 bases, with 8 bases lying between them. Germline V gene sequence: CDR1 KGHSH, CDR2 LQKENI. In DNA, the CDR3 is TGTGCCAGCTCTCCCCAAGCGAACACCGGGGAGCTGTTTTTT. Translated: CASSPQANTGELFF.

This clone was recorded a few times. J is TRBJ1-1 and V is TRBV28, with D possibly being TRBD1 (5 bases). In germline, CDR1 is MDHEN, CDR2 SYDVKM. The germline V and J ends were trimmed by 4 bases and 6 bases, with 18 bases remaining between them. This CDR3 is 15 amino acids long. The CDR3 nucleotides read TGTGCCAGCAGTTGGGGTGCGGGGGGGTTCTCTGAAGCTTTCTTT. Its protein product is CASSWGAGGFSEAFF.

The chain employs TRBV5-1 and TRBJ2-7; TRBD2 matches at 9 bases. CDR3 length: 15 residues. CDR1 is SGHRS, CDR2 YFSETQ, per germline. V lost 4 bases, J lost 3 bases, and 8 bases stayed unmatched. The CDR3 spells CASSQEAGGRYEQYF. CDR3 coding DNA: TGCGCCAGCAGCCAGGAAGCGGGAGGTCGCTACGAGCAGTACTTC.

This chain links TRBV30 with TRBJ1-1; D gene unclear. This CDR3 region has 11 residues. The V end lost 8 bases, the J end lost 7 bases, and 14 bases lay between the germline ends. Germline CDR1 is GTSNPN and CDR2 is SVGIG (reference sequence). Here the CDR3 DNA reads TGTGCCCGTTCATTTTTGGGTGAAGCTTTCTTT. Protein: CARSFLGEAFF.

This clone has only one observation. This rearrangement joins TRBV9 to TRBJ2-5, with a possible D match to TRBD1 (5 bases). Germline CDR1 is SGDLS and CDR2 is YYNGEE. The ends were cut back, 4 bases at V and 3 bases at J, with 19 bases in the middle. CDR3 length: 16 residues. The CDR3 spells CASSSGRYLGEETQYF. The DNA of the CDR3 is TGTGCCAGCAGCTCCGGACGTTATCTAGGGGAAGAGACCCAGTACTTC.

The rearrangement joins TRBV30 to TRBJ1-6; 8 bases are a match to TRBD1. Germline V gene lookup returns CDR1 GTSNPN and CDR2 SVGIG (reference sequence). J gave up 6 bases and V 3 bases, and 10 bases lay outside the gene matches. The CDR3 totals 16 residues. The CDR3 sequence: CAWSWAGGSRNSPLHF. The CDR3 bases are TGTGCCTGGAGCTGGGCAGGGGGCTCTCGTAATTCACCCCTCCACTTT.

This clone turned up a few times. V usage is TRBV3-1 (or the pseudogene TRBV3-2) and J usage is TRBJ2-7; D could derive from TRBD1 or TRBD2 (5 bases each). The CDR3 sequence is 14 residues long. The V end lost 3 bases, the J end lost 2 bases, and 11 bases lay between the germline ends. Germline CDR1 is LGHDT and CDR2 is YNNKEL (reference sequence). CDR3 loop: CASSQGDSTYEQYF. CDR3 sequence (DNA): TGTGCCAGCAGCCAGGGGGATAGTACCTACGAGCAGTACTTC.

V gene TRBV11-2 combines with J gene TRBJ1-4; 7 positions agree with TRBD1. The V gene end was trimmed by 7 bases and the J gene end by 8 bases; junction bases not matched to a gene: 10. Germline CDR1 reads SGHAT; CDR2 reads FQNNGV. This CDR3 region has 14 residues. The CDR3 DNA reads TGTGCCAGCAACCCTAGGACAGGCACCGAAAAACTGTTTTTT. It translates to CASNPRTGTEKLFF.

J is TRBJ2-5 and V is TRBV6-2 or TRBV6-3; D call uncertain. V was pared by 0 bases and J by 9 bases, with 11 bases between. Germline V gene lookup returns CDR1 MNHEY and CDR2 SVGEGT. This CDR3 spans 13 amino acids. CDR3 DNA: TGTGCCAGCAGTTACTCTATACCTTCGGCCCAGTACTTC. This encodes CASSYSIPSAQYF.

This clone was observed a single time. This chain uses TRBV27 with TRBJ1-3; D not certain. Trimming cost V 5 bases and J 0 bases, with 5 bases left between them. The length of the CDR3 is 13 residues. Germline lookup yields CDR1 MNHEY and CDR2 SMNVEV (reference sequence). The CDR3 nucleotides read TGTGCCAGCAGTCCTTTCTCTGGAAACACCATATATTTT. This codes for CASSPFSGNTIYF.

This sequence joins TRBV18 and TRBJ1-5; D remains unclear. The CDR3 spans 15 residues. Germline V gene data show CDR1 as KGHSH and CDR2 as LQKENI. V lost 2 bases, J lost 4 bases, and 12 bases lay in between. CDR3 loop: CASSPYRLPNQPQHF. CDR3 in DNA: TGTGCCAGCTCACCATATCGACTGCCTAATCAGCCCCAGCATTTT.

The chain carries TRBV6-5 and TRBJ1-4; weak D call: TRBD1 (5 bases). The CDR3 extends over 15 amino acids. In germline, CDR1 is MNHEY, CDR2 SVGAGI. Trimming left V 0 bases short and J 6 bases short, with 11 bases between. The CDR3 nucleotides read TGTGCCAGCAGTTACTCTCCGGGACTAGATGAAAAACTGTTTTTT. Translating gives CASSYSPGLDEKLFF.

The chain employs TRBV6-5 and TRBJ1-2, with D tentatively TRBD1 (5 bases). Trimming cost V 6 bases and J 7 bases, with 15 bases left between them. The CDR3 has 13 residues. CDR1 MNHEY and CDR2 SVGAGI come from the germline V gene. CDR3: CASREGGEGGYTF. The CDR3 nucleotides are TGTGCCAGCAGGGAGGGAGGGGAGGGTGGCTACACCTTC.